The clone carrying this T cell receptor beta chain was observed a few times. Its target is unknown. Described treatment: 10-day PBMC culture with coronavirus spike peptide pools or control peptides (ViraFEST assay). In this cohort, PCR tests turned positive between March and December 2020, predating US Alpha, Beta and Delta variants. Each well held over 1.5 million PBMCs in IL-2 (around 10 IU/ml) medium with approximately 9.9 ug/ml peptide pools. Following a culture period (approximately 10 days), negative selection was used to isolate CD4+ T cells. This sample is part of a study of vaccination and CD4 T cells after COVID-19. Trimming removed 5 bases at V and 4 bases at J, with 26 bases between. Germline lookup yields CDR1 LNHDA and CDR2 SQIVND (reference sequence). The CDR3 is 18 residues long. Once obtained from cultured CD4+ T cells, the DNA was sequenced using the Oncomine TCR Beta short-read assay. TCRdb redid the calling of the PCR reads with MiXCR, one entry per CDR3 protein. The sample holds approximately 13,000 distinct CDR3 sequences, around 43% seen once.

The TCR comes from a human donor who had recovered from COVID-19. The chain joins TRBV19 to TRBJ1-2; D possibly corresponds to TRBD1 (5 bases). The specimen sequenced was CD4+ T cells from blood, cultured in vitro. The CDR3 loop is CASSSPAGRKAEGYGYTF. The DNA of the CDR3 is TGTGCCAGTAGTTCGCCAGCGGGACGAAAAGCTGAGGGCTATGGCTACACCTTC.